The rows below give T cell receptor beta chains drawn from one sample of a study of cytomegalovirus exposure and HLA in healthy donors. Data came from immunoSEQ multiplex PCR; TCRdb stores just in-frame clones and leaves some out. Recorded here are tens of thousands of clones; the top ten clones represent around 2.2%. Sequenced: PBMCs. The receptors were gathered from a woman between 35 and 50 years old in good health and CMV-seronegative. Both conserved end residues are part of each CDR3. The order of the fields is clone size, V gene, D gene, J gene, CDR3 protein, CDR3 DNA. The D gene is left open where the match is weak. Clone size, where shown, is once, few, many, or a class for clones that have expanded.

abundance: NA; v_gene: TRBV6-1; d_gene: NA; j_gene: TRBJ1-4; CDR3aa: CASNPGPTNEKLFF; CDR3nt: TGTGCCAGCAATCCAGGGCCAACTAATGAAAAACTGTTTTTT
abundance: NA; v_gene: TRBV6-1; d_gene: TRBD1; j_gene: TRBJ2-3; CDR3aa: CASSPGQGPDTQYF; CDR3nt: TGTGCCAGCAGTCCAGGACAGGGACCAGATACGCAGTATTTT
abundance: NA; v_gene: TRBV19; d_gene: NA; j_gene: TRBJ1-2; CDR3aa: CASSLPGQYYGYTF; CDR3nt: TGTGCCAGTAGTCTTCCGGGACAATACTATGGCTACACCTTC
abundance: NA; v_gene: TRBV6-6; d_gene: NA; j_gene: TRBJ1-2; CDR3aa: CASSPWGEVNGYTF; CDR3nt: TGTGCCAGCAGCCCTTGGGGGGAGGTCAACGGCTACACCTTC
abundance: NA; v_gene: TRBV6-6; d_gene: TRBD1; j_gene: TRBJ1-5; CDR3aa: CASSYSSQGDQPQHF; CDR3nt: TGTGCCAGCAGTTACTCGAGTCAGGGGGACCAGCCCCAGCATTTT
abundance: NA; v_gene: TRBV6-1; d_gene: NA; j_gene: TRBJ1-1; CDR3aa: CASSGYQEAFF; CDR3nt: TGTGCCAGCAGTGGTTACCAGGAAGCTTTCTTT
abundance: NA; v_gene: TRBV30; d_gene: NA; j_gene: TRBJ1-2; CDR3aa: CAWSRTEVGYTF; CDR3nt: TGTGCCTGGAGCCGGACAGAAGTAGGCTACACCTTC
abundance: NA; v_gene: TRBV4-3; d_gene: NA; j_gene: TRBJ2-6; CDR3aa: CASSQDLTDSGANVLTF; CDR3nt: TGCGCCAGCAGCCAAGATCTGACAGACTCTGGGGCCAACGTCCTGACTTTC
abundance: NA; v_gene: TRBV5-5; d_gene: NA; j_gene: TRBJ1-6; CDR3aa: CASRREVNSNSPLHF; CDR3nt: TGTGCCAGCAGGAGGGAGGTCAACTCTAATTCACCCCTCCACTTT
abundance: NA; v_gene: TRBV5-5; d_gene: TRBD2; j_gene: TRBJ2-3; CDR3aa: CASSFTSGEGGTQYF; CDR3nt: TGTGCCAGCAGCTTTACTAGCGGGGAGGGAGGTACGCAGTATTTT
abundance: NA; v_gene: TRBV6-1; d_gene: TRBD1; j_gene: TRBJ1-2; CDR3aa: CASSQQGGYYGYTF; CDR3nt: TGTGCCAGCAGTCAACAGGGGGGGTACTATGGCTACACCTTC
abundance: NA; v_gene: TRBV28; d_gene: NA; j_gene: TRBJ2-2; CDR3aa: CASKTGGEAGELFF; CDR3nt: TGTGCCAGCAAAACTGGAGGGGAGGCCGGGGAGCTGTTTTTT
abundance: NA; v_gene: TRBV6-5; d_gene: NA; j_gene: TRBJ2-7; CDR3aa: CASSYGQGSSYEQYF; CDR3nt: TGTGCCAGCAGTTACGGGCAGGGGAGCTCCTACGAGCAGTACTTC
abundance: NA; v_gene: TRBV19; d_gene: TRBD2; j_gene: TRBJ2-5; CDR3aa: CASSRSGQETQYF; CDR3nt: TGTGCCAGTAGTCGTAGCGGGCAAGAGACCCAGTACTTC
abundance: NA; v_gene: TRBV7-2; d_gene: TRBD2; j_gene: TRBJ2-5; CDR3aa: CASSSRGGDDSGGETQYF; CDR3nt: TGTGCCAGCAGCTCTCGGGGGGGCGATGATAGCGGGGGAGAGACCCAGTACTTC
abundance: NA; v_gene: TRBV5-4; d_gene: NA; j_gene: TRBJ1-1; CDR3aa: CASSQGLTEAFF; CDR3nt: TGTGCCAGCAGTCAGGGCCTTACGGAAGCTTTCTTT
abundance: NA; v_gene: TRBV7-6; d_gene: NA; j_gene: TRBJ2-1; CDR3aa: CASRLGPSYNEQFF; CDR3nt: TGTGCCAGCAGGTTGGGGCCCTCCTACAATGAGCAGTTCTTC
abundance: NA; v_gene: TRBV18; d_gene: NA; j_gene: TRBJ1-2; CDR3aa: CASSPQKDSDYGHTF; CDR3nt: TGTGCCAGCTCACCCCAGAAGGATTCCGACTATGGCCACACCTTC
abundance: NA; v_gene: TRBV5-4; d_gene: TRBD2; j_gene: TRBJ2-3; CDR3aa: CASSDRLAASTDTQYF; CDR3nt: TGTGCCAGCAGCGACAGACTAGCGGCTAGCACAGATACGCAGTATTTT
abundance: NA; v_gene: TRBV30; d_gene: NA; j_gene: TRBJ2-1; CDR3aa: CAWTSYRVGDNEQFF; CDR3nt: TGTGCCTGGACCTCGTACAGGGTTGGCGACAATGAGCAGTTCTTC
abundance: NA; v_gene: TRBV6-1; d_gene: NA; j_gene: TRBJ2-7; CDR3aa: CASSEVAYEQYF; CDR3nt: TGTGCCAGCAGTGAAGTAGCCTACGAGCAGTACTTC
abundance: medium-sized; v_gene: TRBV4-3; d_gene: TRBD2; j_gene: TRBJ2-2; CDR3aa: CASSRKSEAGGNTGELFF; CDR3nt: TGCGCCAGCAGCCGGAAGTCGGAGGCGGGGGGAAACACCGGGGAGCTGTTTTTT
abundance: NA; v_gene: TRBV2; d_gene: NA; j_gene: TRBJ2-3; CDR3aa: CASSDQGGTTDTQYF; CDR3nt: TGTGCCAGCAGTGATCAAGGCGGGACTACAGATACGCAGTATTTT
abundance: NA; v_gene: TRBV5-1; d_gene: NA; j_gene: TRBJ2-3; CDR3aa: CASSFIRTSTDTQYF; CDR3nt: TGCGCCAGCAGCTTCATCCGTACTAGCACAGATACGCAGTATTTT
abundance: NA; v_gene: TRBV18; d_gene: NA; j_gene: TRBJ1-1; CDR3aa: CASSPRGGMNTEAFF; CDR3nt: TGTGCCAGCTCACCCAGGGGCGGCATGAACACTGAAGCTTTCTTT
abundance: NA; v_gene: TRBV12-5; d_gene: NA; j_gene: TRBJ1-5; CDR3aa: CASGFSGGSNQPQHF; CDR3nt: TGTGCTAGTGGTTTCTCCGGGGGAAGCAATCAGCCCCAGCATTTT
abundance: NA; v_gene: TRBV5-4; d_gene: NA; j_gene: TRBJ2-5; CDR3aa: CASSLDSSETQYF; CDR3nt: TGTGCCAGCAGCTTGGACAGCTCAGAGACCCAGTACTTC
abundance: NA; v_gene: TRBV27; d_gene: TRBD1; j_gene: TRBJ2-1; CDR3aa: CASSYGTVSFF; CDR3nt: TGTGCCAGCAGTTACGGGACAGTAAGTTTCTTC
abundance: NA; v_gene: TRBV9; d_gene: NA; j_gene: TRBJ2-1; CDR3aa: CASSGLPNNEQFF; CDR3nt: TGTGCCAGCAGCGGACTTCCGAACAATGAGCAGTTCTTC
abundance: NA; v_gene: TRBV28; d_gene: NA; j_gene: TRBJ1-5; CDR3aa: CASSAPGAANQPQHF; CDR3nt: TGTGCCAGCAGTGCCCCTGGGGCGGCTAATCAGCCCCAGCATTTT
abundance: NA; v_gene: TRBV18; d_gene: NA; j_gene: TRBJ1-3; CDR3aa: CASSPRRTGSSGNTIYF; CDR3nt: TGTGCCAGCTCACCACGGAGGACGGGAAGCTCTGGAAACACCATATATTTT
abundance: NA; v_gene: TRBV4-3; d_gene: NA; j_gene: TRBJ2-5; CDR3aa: CASSQDWLGGKTQYF; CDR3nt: TGCGCCAGCAGCCAAGATTGGTTGGGGGGAAAGACCCAGTACTTC
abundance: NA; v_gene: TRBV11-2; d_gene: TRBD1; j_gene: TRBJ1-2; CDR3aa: CASSYRGEKGYTF; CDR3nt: TGTGCCAGCAGCTACAGGGGAGAGAAAGGCTACACCTTC
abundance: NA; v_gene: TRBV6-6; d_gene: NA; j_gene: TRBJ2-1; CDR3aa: CATSQDRNEQFF; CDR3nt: TGTGCCACCTCACAGGATCGGAATGAGCAGTTCTTC
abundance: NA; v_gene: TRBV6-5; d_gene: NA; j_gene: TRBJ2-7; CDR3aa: CASSRALEKHYEQYF; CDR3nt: TGTGCCAGCAGTCGCGCCTTAGAAAAGCACTACGAGCAGTACTTC
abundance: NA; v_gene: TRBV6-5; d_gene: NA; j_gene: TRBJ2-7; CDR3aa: CASSYQGGGGYEQYF; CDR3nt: TGTGCCAGCAGTTACCAGGGCGGGGGCGGGTACGAGCAGTACTTC